The 26 T cell receptor beta chains below all came from one sample that was sequenced in a study of T cell responses to AZD1222 COVID-19 vaccine. Sequencing was performed with immunoSEQ multiplex PCR; in TCRdb, only in-frame clones are kept and a portion is missing. Of approximately 130,000 clones listed, approximately 85% are singletons. This specimen was peripheral blood, taken 28 days after the second dose of the MenACWY control vaccine. These receptors came from an adult who received the MenACWY meningococcal vaccine as a control.

The chain couples TRBV11-2 to TRBJ1-1, with 10 bases lining up with TRBD1. Germline loops: CDR1 SGHAT, CDR2 FQNNGV. The CDR3 consists of 13 residues. V trimming: 5 bases; J trimming: 11 bases; junction bases outside the gene matches: 8. The CDR3 region has the DNA TGTGCCAGCAGCCTCCGGGACAGGGGACGCGCTTTCTTT. Translated, it gives CASSLRDRGRAFF. Supplemented by reference TRBV11-2 and TRBJ1-1, the full variable domain reads EAGVAQSPRYKIIEKRQSVAFWCNPISGHATLYWYQQILGQGPKLLIQFQNNGVVDDSQLPKDRFSAERLKGVDSTLKIQPAKLEDSAVYLCASSLRDRGRAFFGQGTRLTVV.

The chain combines TRBV18 with TRBJ2-1; D might be TRBD2 (6 bases). Per the germline V gene, CDR1 is KGHSH and CDR2 is LQKENI. This CDR3 is built from 13 residues. V dropped 6 bases and J dropped 7 bases, with 13 bases sitting between them. CDR3 in amino acids: CASSRTGRNEQFF. CDR3 nucleotide sequence: TGTGCCAGCTCCAGGACGGGGAGGAATGAGCAGTTCTTC.

The chain recombines TRBV28 with TRBJ2-3; D is possibly TRBD2 (7 bases). CDR1 and CDR2 (germline): MDHEN, SYDVKM. The CDR3 length is 15 residues. Trimming stripped 7 bases from V and 0 bases from J, with 14 bases between. CDR3 amino acids: CASTWGGLSTDTQYF. The CDR3 DNA follows: TGTGCCAGCACCTGGGGGGGGCTCAGCACAGATACGCAGTATTTT.

The chain links TRBV5-1 to TRBJ2-6, with D perhaps matching TRBD2 (5 bases). The CDR3 spans 15 residues. CDR1 is SGHRS, CDR2 YFSETQ, per germline. Deletions cut 4 bases from V and 2 bases from J, with 10 bases between. DNA of the CDR3: TGCGCCAGCAGCACGAAGGGAGCTGGGGCCAACGTCCTGACTTTC. It translates to CASSTKGAGANVLTF.

The rearrangement joins TRBV24-1 to TRBJ2-7; possibly TRBD1 or TRBD2 for D (5 bases each). The CDR3 has 11 amino acids. V was trimmed by 12 bases and J by 3 bases, leaving 11 bases between them. Per the germline V gene, CDR1 is KGHDR and CDR2 is SFDVKD. For the CDR3, the DNA is TGTGCCGTCGGGGCGTACTACGAGCAGTACTTC. Protein product: CAVGAYYEQYF.

This clone was seen only a few times. Other DNA sequences within the sample encode an identical CDR3. The chain links TRBV7-9 to TRBJ1-1; the D gene is possibly TRBD1 (6 bases). This CDR3 spans 14 amino acids. V dropped 1 base and J dropped 0 bases, with 6 bases sitting between them. Germline V gene sequence: CDR1 SEHNR, CDR2 FQNEAQ (reference sequence). CDR3: CASSLGDMNTEAFF. CDR3 coding DNA: TGTGCCAGCAGCTTAGGGGACATGAACACTGAAGCTTTCTTT.

The chain links TRBV6-5 to TRBJ2-1; maybe TRBD1 (5 bases). The germline V gene has CDR1 MNHEY and CDR2 SVGAGI. CDR3 length: 15 residues. Between the trimmed V and J ends, which lost 7 bases and 6 bases, there was a span of 19 bases. CDR3 sequence reads: CASKGRVDLGNEQFF. The CDR3 bases are TGTGCCAGCAAGGGCAGGGTGGACCTGGGCAATGAGCAGTTCTTC.

The chain combines TRBV27 with TRBJ2-7; weak D call: TRBD2 (5 bases). CDR1 and CDR2 (germline): MNHEY, SMNVEV (reference sequence). The CDR3 spans 16 residues. V lost 2 bases, J lost 3 bases, and 17 bases lay in between. CDR3 DNA sequence: TGTGCCAGCAGTTTAAAGGCGGGCGCAACCTACTACGAGCAGTACGTC. It encodes CASSLKAGATYYEQYV.

The chain links TRBV5-5 to TRBJ1-5; D is unresolved. This CDR3 is built from 14 residues. Looked up from germline, CDR1 is SGHKS and CDR2 is YYEKEE (reference sequence). V was trimmed by 0 bases and J by 3 bases, leaving 7 bases between them. The CDR3 reads CASSLGRINQPQHF. The DNA of the CDR3 is TGTGCCAGCAGCTTGGGCCGGATCAATCAGCCCCAGCATTTT.

The CDR3 DNA reads as TGCGCCAGCAGCGTCCGGACAGGGGAGACTGAAGCTTTCTTT. Protein sequence: CASSVRTGETEAFF. The chain couples TRBV5-1 to TRBJ1-1; the match to TRBD1 covers 9 bases. The CDR3 has 14 amino acids. Unmatched junction bases numbered 6, after V lost 4 bases and J lost 5 bases. The germline CDR1 and CDR2 sequences are SGHRS and YFSETQ.

The chain has TRBV3-1 (or the pseudogene TRBV3-2) and TRBJ2-2; no reliable D call. V was pared by 6 bases and J by 7 bases, with 6 bases between. The CDR3 extends over 11 amino acids. The germline V gene has CDR1 LGHDT and CDR2 YNNKEL (reference sequence). The CDR3 here is CASRLGGELFF. CDR3 sequence (DNA): TGTGCCAGCAGACTCGGCGGGGAGCTGTTTTTT.

The chain has TRBV19 and TRBJ1-1, with no clear D. Germline V gene lookup returns CDR1 LNHDA and CDR2 SQIVND (reference sequence). The length of the CDR3 is 14 residues. Deletions cut 3 bases from V and 4 bases from J, with 12 bases between. CDR3 protein: CASSIPQVSTEAFF. CDR3 coding DNA: TGTGCCAGTAGTATCCCCCAGGTCAGCACTGAAGCTTTCTTT. The variable domain in full, with the rest retrieved from reference TRBV19 and TRBJ1-1, is DGGITQSPKYLFRKEGQNVTLSCEQNLNHDAMYWYRQDPGQGLRLIYYSQIVNDFQKGDIAEGYSVSREKKESFPLTVTSAQKNPTAFYLCASSIPQVSTEAFFGQGTRLTVV.

V and J are TRBV5-4 and TRBJ1-1, with D hard to call. Germline values: CDR1 SGHNT, CDR2 YYREEE (reference sequence). The CDR3 spans 15 residues. V lost 2 bases and J 2 bases, leaving 13 bases between the germline ends. CDR3 amino acids: CASSFSGLGNTEAFF. In DNA form, the CDR3 reads TGTGCCAGCAGCTTCTCTGGACTGGGAAACACTGAAGCTTTCTTT. The entire variable domain, with the rest obtained from reference TRBV5-4 and TRBJ1-1, is as follows: ETGVTQSPTHLIKTRGQQVTLRCSSQSGHNTVSWYQQALGQGPQFIFQYYREEENGRGNFPPRFSGLQFPNYSSELNVNALELDDSALYLCASSFSGLGNTEAFFGQGTRLTVV.

Details on this clone: Within the sample, other DNA sequences also encode this same CDR3. J is TRBJ2-7 and V is TRBV30; D possibly uses TRBD1 or TRBD2 (5 bases each). The CDR3 spans 13 residues. CDR1 GTSNPN and CDR2 SVGIG come from the germline V gene (reference sequence). V dropped 1 base and J dropped 0 bases, with 7 bases sitting between them. CDR3 in DNA: TGTGCCTGGAGTGACGGGGCCTCCTACGAGCAGTACTTC. Encoded protein: CAWSDGASYEQYF.

This clone has a single count. V is TRBV5-5 and J is TRBJ2-3; TRBD2 matches 11 bases. This CDR3 comprises 16 residues. V shed 2 bases and J 2 bases; nucleotides not matched to a gene: 4. Germline assignment: CDR1 SGHKS and CDR2 YYEKEE (reference sequence). Here the CDR3 DNA reads TGTGCCAGCAGCTTTTGGACTAGCGGGTACACAGATACGCAGTATTTT. Its protein is CASSFWTSGYTDTQYF.

The genes are TRBV27 and TRBJ1-6, with D possibly matching TRBD1 (6 bases). This CDR3 has 13 amino acids. Germline CDR1 and CDR2: MNHEY and SMNVEV (reference sequence). V was shortened by 10 bases and J by 6 bases, with 13 bases between the two germline ends. The CDR3 DNA is TGTGCCACCCAACAGGGACCTAATTCACCCCTCCACTTT. Translation: CATQQGPNSPLHF.

This rearrangement joins TRBV7-3 to TRBJ2-1, with D unresolved. This CDR3 comprises 12 residues. Trimming left V 0 bases short and J 7 bases short, with 4 bases between. Germline CDR1 is SGHTA and CDR2 is FQGTGA. The CDR3 region is CASSLTSNEQFF. The CDR3 DNA follows: TGTGCCAGCAGCTTAACTAGTAATGAGCAGTTCTTC.

The DNA of the CDR3 is TGTGCCAGCAGCACCCGTGGGGGACTAGCGGCAAACAATGAGCAGTTCTTC. Protein: CASSTRGGLAANNEQFF. This chain connects TRBV11-3 to TRBJ2-1; 11 nucleotides line up with TRBD2. This CDR3 has 17 residues. The germline CDR1 and CDR2 sequences are SGHNT and YENEEA. With 5 bases clipped from V and 5 bases from J, the junction kept 11 bases outside the gene matches.

The V and J genes are TRBV3-1 (or the pseudogene TRBV3-2) and TRBJ2-1, with 7 bases fitting TRBD1. The length of the CDR3 is 21 residues. The V and J ends lost 0 bases and 12 bases, in that order; junction bases with no gene match: 29. Germline lookup yields CDR1 LGHDT and CDR2 YNNKEL (reference sequence). The CDR3 sequence is CASSQDLPLTTGAGDARAQFF. The CDR3 coding sequence is TGTGCCAGCAGCCAAGATTTACCCCTCACCACAGGGGCCGGGGATGCACGGGCGCAGTTCTTC.

The chain carries TRBV7-9 and TRBJ1-1; 7 bases agree with TRBD1. Germline CDR1 SEHNR, CDR2 FQNEAQ (reference sequence). The CDR3 totals 15 residues. Trimming removed 7 bases from V and 1 base from J; junction bases left unmatched: 9. This chain's CDR3 is CASTIIGGRNTEAFF. The CDR3 nucleotides read TGTGCCAGCACCATTATAGGGGGCCGGAACACTGAAGCTTTCTTT.

This sequence joins TRBV27 and TRBJ1-6; tentatively, D is TRBD1 (5 bases). Per the germline V gene, CDR1 is MNHEY and CDR2 is SMNVEV (reference sequence). Trimming left V 7 bases short and J 5 bases short, with 12 bases between. The CDR3 runs 14 residues. This CDR3 is CASTARGDNSPLHF. CDR3 sequence (DNA): TGTGCCAGCACCGCGAGGGGTGATAATTCACCCCTCCACTTT.

The V and J genes are TRBV5-1 and TRBJ2-2; weak D call: TRBD1 (5 bases). Trimming pared 1 base from V and 6 bases from J, leaving 10 bases between. The germline gives CDR1 SGHRS, CDR2 YFSETQ. This CDR3 is built from 14 residues. The CDR3 DNA reads as TGCGCCAGCAGCTTGTATAGGGGCCCCGGGGAGCTGTTTTTT. Translation gives CASSLYRGPGELFF.

The chain is built from TRBV5-4 and TRBJ1-2, with D unresolved. This CDR3 region has 13 residues. Trimming took 0 bases from V and 2 from J, leaving 5 bases between them. From germline, CDR1 is SGHNT and CDR2 YYREEE (reference sequence). This CDR3 is CASSLGQNYGYTF. CDR3 nucleotide sequence: TGTGCCAGCAGCTTGGGGCAGAACTATGGCTACACCTTC. Full variable domain (rest looked up from reference TRBV5-4 and TRBJ1-2): ETGVTQSPTHLIKTRGQQVTLRCSSQSGHNTVSWYQQALGQGPQFIFQYYREEENGRGNFPPRFSGLQFPNYSSELNVNALELDDSALYLCASSLGQNYGYTFGSGTRLTVV.

This rearrangement joins TRBV7-9 to TRBJ2-3, with D possibly being TRBD1 or TRBD2 (5 bases each). Trimming removed 8 bases at V and 0 bases at J, with 9 bases between. The CDR3 contains 13 residues. Germline lookup yields CDR1 SEHNR and CDR2 FQNEAQ (reference sequence). The CDR3 bases are TGTGCCAGCCGAGGGGACAGCACAGATACGCAGTATTTT. This gives the protein CASRGDSTDTQYF.

This clone was seen once. The chain couples TRBV24-1 to TRBJ1-3; D is undetermined. V was cut by 2 bases and J by 3 bases, with 10 bases left in between. Germline-derived CDR1 and CDR2 are KGHDR and SFDVKD. The CDR3 sequence is 15 residues long. CDR3 loop: CATSDSRTGGNTIYF. CDR3 nucleotide sequence: TGTGCCACCAGTGATTCCCGGACGGGTGGAAACACCATATATTTT.

The chain employs TRBV6-5 and TRBJ2-2; 7 nucleotides align to TRBD1. Germline loops: CDR1 MNHEY, CDR2 SVGAGI. Trimming removed 4 bases from V and 3 bases from J; junction bases left unmatched: 8. CDR3 length equals 16 residues. CDR3 in DNA: TGTGCCAGCAGTTCCCGACAGGGAGAAGACACCGGGGAGCTGTTTTTT. Protein sequence: CASSSRQGEDTGELFF.